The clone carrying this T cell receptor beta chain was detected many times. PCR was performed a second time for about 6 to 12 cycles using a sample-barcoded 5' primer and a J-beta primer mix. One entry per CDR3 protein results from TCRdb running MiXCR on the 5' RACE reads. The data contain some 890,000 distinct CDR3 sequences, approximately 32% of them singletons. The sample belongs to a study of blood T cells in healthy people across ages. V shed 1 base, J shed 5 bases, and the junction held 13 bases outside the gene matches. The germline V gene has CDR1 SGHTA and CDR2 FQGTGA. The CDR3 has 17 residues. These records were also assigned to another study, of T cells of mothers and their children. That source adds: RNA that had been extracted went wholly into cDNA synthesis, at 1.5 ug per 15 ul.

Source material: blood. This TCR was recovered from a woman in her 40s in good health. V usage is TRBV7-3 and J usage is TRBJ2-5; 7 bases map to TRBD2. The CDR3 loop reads CASSLNGGNPPTETQYF. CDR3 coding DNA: TGTGCCAGCAGCTTAAACGGGGGGAACCCTCCGACGGAGACCCAGTACTTC.